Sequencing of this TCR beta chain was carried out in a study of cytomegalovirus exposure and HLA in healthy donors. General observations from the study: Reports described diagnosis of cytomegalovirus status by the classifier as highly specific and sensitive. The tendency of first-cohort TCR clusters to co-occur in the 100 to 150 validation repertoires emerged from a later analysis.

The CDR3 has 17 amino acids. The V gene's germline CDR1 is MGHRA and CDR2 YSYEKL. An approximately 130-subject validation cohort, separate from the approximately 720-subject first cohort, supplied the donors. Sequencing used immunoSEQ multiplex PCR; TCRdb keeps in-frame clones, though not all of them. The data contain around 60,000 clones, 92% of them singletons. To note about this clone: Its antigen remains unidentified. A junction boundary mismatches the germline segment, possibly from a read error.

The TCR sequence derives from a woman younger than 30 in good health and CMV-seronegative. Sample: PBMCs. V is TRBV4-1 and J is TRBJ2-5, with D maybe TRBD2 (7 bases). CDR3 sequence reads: CASSEELAGAQQETQYF. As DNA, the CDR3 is TGCGCCAGCAGCGAAGAGTTGGCGGGGGCCCAACAAGAGACCCAGTACTTC.